This is a list of T cell receptor beta chains from one sample in a study of T-cell reconstitution after alpha-beta-depleted transplantation in children. TCRdb passed the PCR reads through MiXCR, listing each CDR3 protein once. The sample shows about 460,000 distinct CDR3 sequences, approximately 13% of them seen only once. The source was PBMCs from the stem cell graft donor, collected from the stem cell graft. These receptors were taken from a human donor who donated a stem cell graft to a child with combined immunodeficiency. Both conserved end residues are part of each CDR3. D genes are given only for firm matches. The listing skips clone size in some rows; elsewhere it reads once, few, many or a size class.

d_gene: -; abundance: once; v_gene: TRBV7-8; j_gene: TRBJ2-1; CDR3nt: TGTGCCAGCAGCCCGGACCGAGTGACCTACAATGAGCAGTTCTTC; CDR3aa: CASSPDRVTYNEQFF
d_gene: TRBD2; abundance: -; v_gene: TRBV7-3; j_gene: TRBJ2-3; CDR3nt: TGTGCCAGCAGCGTTTTAGCGGGGGGGAGCACAGATACGCAGTATTTT; CDR3aa: CASSVLAGGSTDTQYF
d_gene: -; abundance: few; v_gene: TRBV5-1; j_gene: TRBJ1-1; CDR3nt: TGCGCCAGCAGCTTGGAGGGGGGGCCTGAAGCTTTCTTT; CDR3aa: CASSLEGGPEAFF
d_gene: TRBD2; abundance: -; v_gene: TRBV27; j_gene: TRBJ2-7; CDR3nt: TGTGCCAGCAGTCCCATAGCGGGTTACGAGCAGTACTTC; CDR3aa: CASSPIAGYEQYF
d_gene: -; abundance: many; v_gene: TRBV2; j_gene: TRBJ1-4; CDR3nt: TGTGCCAGCAGTCAGACGGGACAAAATGAAAAACTGTTTTTT; CDR3aa: CASSQTGQNEKLFF
d_gene: TRBD1; abundance: -; v_gene: TRBV15; j_gene: TRBJ2-5; CDR3nt: TGTGCCACCAGCAGACCCGGGACAGGGAGGCAAGAGACCCAGTACTTC; CDR3aa: CATSRPGTGRQETQYF
d_gene: TRBD1; abundance: -; v_gene: TRBV9; j_gene: TRBJ1-2; CDR3nt: TGTGCCAGCAGCGTAGATCCAGGGGGAATAAGACTAAACTATGGCTACACCTTC; CDR3aa: CASSVDPGGIRLNYGYTF
d_gene: TRBD2; abundance: -; v_gene: TRBV4-1; j_gene: TRBJ2-1; CDR3nt: TGCGCCAGCAGCCAAGAGGTACTAGCGGGGGGCCGGGGGTCCTACAATGAGCAGTTCTTC; CDR3aa: CASSQEVLAGGRGSYNEQFF
d_gene: -; abundance: -; v_gene: TRBV12-3/TRBV12-4; j_gene: TRBJ2-7; CDR3nt: TGTGCCAGCAGTGCGTCTCTCGACGAGCAGTACTTC; CDR3aa: CASSASLDEQYF
d_gene: -; abundance: few; v_gene: TRBV7-9; j_gene: TRBJ2-1; CDR3nt: TGTGCCAGCAGCCCAACTCTCAGATCCTACAATGAGCAGTTCTTC; CDR3aa: CASSPTLRSYNEQFF
d_gene: -; abundance: many; v_gene: TRBV6-5; j_gene: TRBJ1-4; CDR3nt: TGTGCCAGCAGTTCGGGGGAAAGGGAGTTGGGTGAAAAACTGTTTTTT; CDR3aa: CASSSGERELGEKLFF
d_gene: -; abundance: many; v_gene: TRBV29-1; j_gene: TRBJ1-4; CDR3nt: TGCAGCGTTCAACAGGGTAGTGAAAAACTGTTTTTT; CDR3aa: CSVQQGSEKLFF
d_gene: -; abundance: -; v_gene: TRBV20-1; j_gene: TRBJ2-2; CDR3nt: TGCAGTGCTAGACTAGGTACTGGAGCGACCGGGGAGCTGTTTTTT; CDR3aa: CSARLGTGATGELFF
d_gene: -; abundance: -; v_gene: TRBV12-3/TRBV12-4; j_gene: TRBJ2-7; CDR3nt: TGTGCCAGCAGTGTCCAGAGTGTGACCTACGAGCAGTACTTC; CDR3aa: CASSVQSVTYEQYF
d_gene: TRBD2; abundance: many; v_gene: TRBV18; j_gene: TRBJ2-7; CDR3nt: TGTGCCAGCTCACCAGGTAGCGGGGGCTACGAGCAGTACTTC; CDR3aa: CASSPGSGGYEQYF
d_gene: -; abundance: -; v_gene: TRBV14; j_gene: TRBJ2-7; CDR3nt: TGTGCCAGCAGCCGCCAACACAGGGTCGAGCAGTACTTC; CDR3aa: CASSRQHRVEQYF
d_gene: -; abundance: many; v_gene: TRBV6-6; j_gene: TRBJ2-7; CDR3nt: TGTGCCAGCAGTTACCCAGAGACCTACGAGCAGTACTTC; CDR3aa: CASSYPETYEQYF
d_gene: TRBD2; abundance: few; v_gene: TRBV14; j_gene: TRBJ2-3; CDR3nt: TGTGCCAGCAGCCAACTAGCGGCCCAAAGTACAGATACGCAGTATTTT; CDR3aa: CASSQLAAQSTDTQYF
d_gene: -; abundance: -; v_gene: TRBV12-3/TRBV12-4; j_gene: TRBJ2-1; CDR3nt: TGTGCCAGCAGTTCCACGTCGACCGTAGGGCAGTTCTTC; CDR3aa: CASSSTSTVGQFF
d_gene: -; abundance: many; v_gene: TRBV12-3/TRBV12-4; j_gene: TRBJ1-2; CDR3nt: TGTGCCAGCACCTCCGTTCTAACATTGATCGGTGGCTACACCTTC; CDR3aa: CASTSVLTLIGGYTF
d_gene: -; abundance: many; v_gene: TRBV29-1; j_gene: TRBJ2-5; CDR3nt: TGCAGCGTCGGCGCCGGGGAAGAGACCCAGTACTTC; CDR3aa: CSVGAGEETQYF
d_gene: TRBD2; abundance: many; v_gene: TRBV6-5; j_gene: TRBJ2-3; CDR3nt: TGTGCCAGCACCTCCAGGACTAGCGGGGGGACCAGCACAGATACGCAGTATTTT; CDR3aa: CASTSRTSGGTSTDTQYF
d_gene: -; abundance: -; v_gene: TRBV7-2; j_gene: TRBJ2-2; CDR3nt: TGTGCCAGCAGCTTTGGGGTAACCGGGGAGCTGTTTTTT; CDR3aa: CASSFGVTGELFF
d_gene: TRBD1; abundance: -; v_gene: TRBV2; j_gene: TRBJ2-7; CDR3nt: TGTGCCAGCAGCGCCCTCCAGGGGGCCCGCGAGAAGTACTTC; CDR3aa: CASSALQGAREKYF
d_gene: -; abundance: few; v_gene: TRBV20-1; j_gene: TRBJ2-5; CDR3nt: TGCAGTGCTAGAGTGTATCAAGAGACCCAGTACTTC; CDR3aa: CSARVYQETQYF
d_gene: -; abundance: -; v_gene: TRBV5-1; j_gene: TRBJ1-5; CDR3nt: TGCGCCAGCAGCGTAGACGGTTACAATCAGCCCCAGCATTTT; CDR3aa: CASSVDGYNQPQHF
d_gene: TRBD2; abundance: few; v_gene: TRBV12-3/TRBV12-4; j_gene: TRBJ2-5; CDR3nt: TGTGCCAGCAGAATGACTAGCGGCCAAGGGACCCAGTACTTC; CDR3aa: CASRMTSGQGTQYF
d_gene: -; abundance: few; v_gene: TRBV7-2; j_gene: TRBJ2-7; CDR3nt: TGTGCCAGCAGCCCTGGGCCCGGGCCCTTTGTGAACTACGAGCAGTACTTC; CDR3aa: CASSPGPGPFVNYEQYF
d_gene: -; abundance: -; v_gene: TRBV7-8; j_gene: TRBJ1-1; CDR3nt: TGTGCCAGCAGCTTATATCGGGACTACACTGAAGCTTTCTTT; CDR3aa: CASSLYRDYTEAFF
d_gene: TRBD2; abundance: few; v_gene: TRBV2; j_gene: TRBJ2-2; CDR3nt: TGTGCCAGCAGTGAACGGGGGGTCGACACCGGGGAGCTGTTTTTT; CDR3aa: CASSERGVDTGELFF
d_gene: -; abundance: many; v_gene: TRBV12-3/TRBV12-4; j_gene: TRBJ2-3; CDR3nt: TGTGCCAGCAGCCGGGGGAGCACAGATACGCAGTATTTT; CDR3aa: CASSRGSTDTQYF
d_gene: -; abundance: -; v_gene: TRBV4-3; j_gene: TRBJ1-5; CDR3nt: TGCGCCAGCAGCCAAACGGGGTCGGTCAATCAGCCCCAGCATTTT; CDR3aa: CASSQTGSVNQPQHF
d_gene: -; abundance: many; v_gene: TRBV5-1; j_gene: TRBJ1-1; CDR3nt: TGCGCCAGCAGCGATACAGGGAGAGAAGCTTTCTTT; CDR3aa: CASSDTGREAFF
d_gene: -; abundance: once; v_gene: TRBV7-6; j_gene: TRBJ2-5; CDR3nt: TGTGCCAGCAGCTTAGGCGGGAATGGGGAGACCCAGTACTTC; CDR3aa: CASSLGGNGETQYF
d_gene: -; abundance: few; v_gene: TRBV20-1; j_gene: TRBJ2-5; CDR3nt: TGCAGTGCGCCACCCACAGGGATGAGAGAGACCCAGTACTTC; CDR3aa: CSAPPTGMRETQYF
d_gene: TRBD1; abundance: -; v_gene: TRBV20-1; j_gene: TRBJ1-3; CDR3nt: TGCAGTGCAACTACAGGGGCTGGAAACACCATATATTTT; CDR3aa: CSATTGAGNTIYF
d_gene: TRBD2; abundance: once; v_gene: TRBV5-1; j_gene: TRBJ2-5; CDR3nt: TGCGCCAGCAGCTTGGTATCTCGGCTAGCGGGGTCCGGGGAGACCCAGTACTTC; CDR3aa: CASSLVSRLAGSGETQYF
d_gene: -; abundance: -; v_gene: TRBV15; j_gene: TRBJ2-1; CDR3nt: TGTGCCACCGGAGGGGGGGGTATCAATGAGCAGTTCTTC; CDR3aa: CATGGGGINEQFF
d_gene: -; abundance: many; v_gene: TRBV5-1; j_gene: TRBJ2-6; CDR3nt: TGCGCCAGCAACTTAGACATGGCGGCCAACGTCCTGACTTTC; CDR3aa: CASNLDMAANVLTF
d_gene: -; abundance: few; v_gene: TRBV20-1; j_gene: TRBJ2-5; CDR3nt: TGCAGTGCTCCTGGGCATAGATTGCTGGAGACCCAGTACTTC; CDR3aa: CSAPGHRLLETQYF
d_gene: -; abundance: few; v_gene: TRBV5-6; j_gene: TRBJ1-6; CDR3nt: TGTGCCAGCAGTTGGGGCCAGTCGAGGAATTCACCCCTCCACTTT; CDR3aa: CASSWGQSRNSPLHF
d_gene: TRBD1; abundance: many; v_gene: TRBV12-3/TRBV12-4; j_gene: TRBJ2-7; CDR3nt: TGTGCCAGCAGTTTAAGGGGACAGGTCTCCTACGAGCAGTACTTC; CDR3aa: CASSLRGQVSYEQYF
d_gene: TRBD2; abundance: few; v_gene: TRBV30; j_gene: TRBJ2-1; CDR3nt: TGTGCCTGGAGTGGAGGACTAGCGGGAGTTGGGGGTTACAATGAGCAGTTCTTC; CDR3aa: CAWSGGLAGVGGYNEQFF
d_gene: -; abundance: -; v_gene: TRBV29-1; j_gene: TRBJ1-1; CDR3nt: TGCAGCGTTGATGAGGTTGGAAGAAAAGCTTTCTTT; CDR3aa: CSVDEVGRKAFF
d_gene: -; abundance: -; v_gene: TRBV20-1; j_gene: TRBJ1-2; CDR3nt: TGCAGTGCTAGAGATCGTAAAGACCCAGGATATGGCTACACCTTC; CDR3aa: CSARDRKDPGYGYTF
d_gene: -; abundance: few; v_gene: TRBV4-3; j_gene: TRBJ2-5; CDR3nt: TGCGCCAGCAGCCAAGCCCCAGGACAGGAGGGAGAGACCCAGTACTTC; CDR3aa: CASSQAPGQEGETQYF
d_gene: -; abundance: once; v_gene: TRBV12-3/TRBV12-4; j_gene: TRBJ1-3; CDR3nt: TGTGCCAGCAGTCCCCCGCGGGTCTCCGGAAACACCATATATTTT; CDR3aa: CASSPPRVSGNTIYF
d_gene: -; abundance: few; v_gene: TRBV5-1; j_gene: TRBJ2-5; CDR3nt: TGCGCCAGCAGCTTGGCGGGACCGGTCGAGACCCAGTACTTC; CDR3aa: CASSLAGPVETQYF
d_gene: -; abundance: -; v_gene: TRBV20-1; j_gene: TRBJ2-2; CDR3nt: TGCAGTGCTACAGGAGAGAGTACCGGGGAGCTGTTTTTT; CDR3aa: CSATGESTGELFF
d_gene: TRBD1; abundance: few; v_gene: TRBV6-5; j_gene: TRBJ2-7; CDR3nt: TGTGCCAGCAGTTACAGGACAGGGTTGAACTACGAGCAGTACTTC; CDR3aa: CASSYRTGLNYEQYF